The present T cell receptor beta chain was sequenced within a study of T cell responses to AZD1222 COVID-19 vaccine. Study conclusions and caveats: Donor demographics were predominantly white British with a female majority; clonal diversity may be underestimated.

V was pared by 0 bases and J by 6 bases, with 12 bases between. The CDR3 has 14 amino acids. The germline CDR1 and CDR2 sequences are SGHRS and YFSETQ. For this clone: Its specificity is not known.

The method was immunoSEQ multiplex PCR; TCRdb's version includes in-frame clones alone and lacks a portion of them. The sample lists some 140,000 clones; approximately 87% were seen once. The sample here was peripheral blood, taken on day 0 of MenACWY control vaccination. The TCR was taken from an adult in good health. This chain joins TRBV5-1 and TRBJ1-1; D may be TRBD1 (5 bases). CDR3 region: CASSLGSGPAEAFF. The CDR3 nucleotides read TGCGCCAGCAGCTTGGGGTCAGGGCCCGCTGAAGCTTTCTTT.